The present TCR beta chain was sequenced within a study of blood T cells in healthy people across ages. Broader study findings: Significant beta diversity loss was already apparent by age roughly 38, declining roughly linearly. Using unsorted PBMCs precluded a conclusive naive versus antigen-experienced comparison.

The authors drew 7.5 to 10 milliliters of peripheral blood from each donor. About this clonotype itself: Its specificity is not known.

Through a sample-barcoded 5' primer and a J-beta primer mix, a second PCR was run for about 6 to 12 cycles. TCRdb re-analysed the 5' RACE reads in MiXCR, keeping a single row per CDR3 protein. The sample shows about 930,000 distinct CDR3 sequences, roughly 28% of them seen only once. A further study also used this sample, focusing on T cells of mothers and their children. This second study says: Sample barcodes and 2-4 random nucleotides were added by the M1S primer of the second PCR.

Sequenced material: blood. This TCR was recovered from a woman in her thirties or forties in good health.

The DNA for the CDR3 is TGTGCCACCAGCAGAGATCCGGGCAGCTCTAACTATGGCTACACCTTC. The encoded protein is CATSRDPGSSNYGYTF. The rearrangement links TRBV15 to TRBJ1-2, with D unclear. Germline CDR1 is LNHNV and CDR2 is YYDKDF (reference sequence). The CDR3 runs 16 residues. With 0 bases removed from V and 0 bases from J, the gap between germline ends came to 11 bases.